This T cell receptor beta chain was retrieved from a study of OX40 agonist ivuxolimab in advanced cancers. Whole-study results and caveats: At doses 0.1 to 3.0 mg/kg, CD4+ and CD8+ clones expanded.

About this clone itself: Its matching antigen is unknown.

The assay was immunoSEQ multiplex PCR, and TCRdb's table has in-frame clones only and misses some. Of roughly 90,000 clones in the sample, around 90% were seen once. The CDR3 spans 15 residues. Trimming took off 5 bases at V and 5 bases at J, with 13 bases between the two ends. Per the germline V gene, CDR1 is MNHNY and CDR2 is SVGAGI (reference sequence). The chain carries TRBV6-6 and TRBJ1-6; possibly TRBD1 for D (5 bases). Sequenced here: CD4+ or CD8+ T cells sorted from blood, sampled in a trial of the OX40 agonist ivuxolimab. This TCR was sampled from an adult with an advanced solid tumor such as melanoma, head and neck, liver or kidney cancer. CDR3 DNA: TGTGCCAGCAGTGCACTGGGGGTTCATAATTCACCCCTCCACTTT. Translated: CASSALGVHNSPLHF.